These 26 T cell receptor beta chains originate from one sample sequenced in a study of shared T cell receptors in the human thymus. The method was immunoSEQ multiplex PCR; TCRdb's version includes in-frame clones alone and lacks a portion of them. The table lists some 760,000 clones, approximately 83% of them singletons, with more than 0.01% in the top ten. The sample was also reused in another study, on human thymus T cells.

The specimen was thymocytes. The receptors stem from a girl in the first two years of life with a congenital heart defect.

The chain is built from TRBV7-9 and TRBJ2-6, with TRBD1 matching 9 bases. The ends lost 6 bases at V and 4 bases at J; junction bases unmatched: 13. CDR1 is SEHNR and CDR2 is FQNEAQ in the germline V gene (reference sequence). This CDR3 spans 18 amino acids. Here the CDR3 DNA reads TGTGCCAGCAGTAATTTGGGACAGGGTAAAAAAGGGGCCAACGTCCTGACTTTC. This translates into CASSNLGQGKKGANVLTF.

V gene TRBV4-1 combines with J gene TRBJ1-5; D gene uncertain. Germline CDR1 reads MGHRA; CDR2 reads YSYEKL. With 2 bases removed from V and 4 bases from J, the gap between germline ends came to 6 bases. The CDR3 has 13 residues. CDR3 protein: CASSQFPNQPQHF. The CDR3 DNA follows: TGCGCCAGCAGCCAATTTCCAAATCAGCCCCAGCATTTT.

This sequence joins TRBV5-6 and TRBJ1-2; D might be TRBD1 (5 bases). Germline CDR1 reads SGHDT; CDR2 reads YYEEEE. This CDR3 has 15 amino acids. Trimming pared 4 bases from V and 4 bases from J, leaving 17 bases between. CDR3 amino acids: CASSRGAGPGYGYTF. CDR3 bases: TGTGCCAGCAGCCGCGGGGCAGGGCCCGGCTATGGCTACACCTTC. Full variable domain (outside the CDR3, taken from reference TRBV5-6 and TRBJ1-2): DAGVTQSPTHLIKTRGQQVTLRCSPKSGHDTVSWYQQALGQGPQFIFQYYEEEERQRGNFPDRFSGHQFPNYSSELNVNALLLGDSALYLCASSRGAGPGYGYTFGSGTRLTVV.

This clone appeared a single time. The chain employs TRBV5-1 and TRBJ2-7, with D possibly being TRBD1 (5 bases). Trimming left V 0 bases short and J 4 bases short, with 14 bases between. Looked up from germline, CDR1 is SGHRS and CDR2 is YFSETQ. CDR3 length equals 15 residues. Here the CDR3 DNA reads TGCGCCAGCAGCTTGGAGGGCAGGGCGTGGTACGAGCAGTACTTC. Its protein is CASSLEGRAWYEQYF. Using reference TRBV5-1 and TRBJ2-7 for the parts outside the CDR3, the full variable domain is KAGVTQTPRYLIKTRGQQVTLSCSPISGHRSVSWYQQTPGQGLQFLFEYFSETQRNKGNFPGRFSGRQFSNSRSEMNVSTLELGDSALYLCASSLEGRAWYEQYFGPGTRLTVT.

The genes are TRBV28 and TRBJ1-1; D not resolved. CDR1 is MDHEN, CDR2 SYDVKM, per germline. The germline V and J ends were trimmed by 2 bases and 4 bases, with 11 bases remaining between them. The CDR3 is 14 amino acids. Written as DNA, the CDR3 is TGTGCCAGCAGTTTAAGGCGGGGAATCACTGAAGCTTTCTTT. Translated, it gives CASSLRRGITEAFF.

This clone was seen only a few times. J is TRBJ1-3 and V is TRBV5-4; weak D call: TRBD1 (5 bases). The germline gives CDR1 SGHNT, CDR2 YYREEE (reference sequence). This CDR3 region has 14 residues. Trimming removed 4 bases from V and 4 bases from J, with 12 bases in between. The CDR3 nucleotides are TGTGCCAGCAGCCCCCGGCAGGGCGGAAACACCATATATTTT. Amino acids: CASSPRQGGNTIYF.

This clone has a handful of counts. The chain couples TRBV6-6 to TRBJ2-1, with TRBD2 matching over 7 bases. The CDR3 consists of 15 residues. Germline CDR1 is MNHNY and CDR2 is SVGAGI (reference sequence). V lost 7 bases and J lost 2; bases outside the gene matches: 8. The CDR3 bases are TGTGCCAGCACCGGGCGGGGGATAGCCTACAATGAGCAGTTCTTC. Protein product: CASTGRGIAYNEQFF.

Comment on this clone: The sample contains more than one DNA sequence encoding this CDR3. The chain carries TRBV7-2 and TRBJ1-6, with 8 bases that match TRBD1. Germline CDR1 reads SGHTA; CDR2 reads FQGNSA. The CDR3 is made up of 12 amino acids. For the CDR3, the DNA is TGTGCGATTGACAGGGGCAATTCACCCCTCCACTTT. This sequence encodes CAIDRGNSPLHF.

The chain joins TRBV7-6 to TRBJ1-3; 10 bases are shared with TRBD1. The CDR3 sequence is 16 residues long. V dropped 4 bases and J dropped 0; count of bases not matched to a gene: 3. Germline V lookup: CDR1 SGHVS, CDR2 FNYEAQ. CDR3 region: CASSSGQGFSGNTIYF. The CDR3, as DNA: TGTGCCAGCAGCTCGGGACAGGGGTTCTCTGGAAACACCATATATTTT.

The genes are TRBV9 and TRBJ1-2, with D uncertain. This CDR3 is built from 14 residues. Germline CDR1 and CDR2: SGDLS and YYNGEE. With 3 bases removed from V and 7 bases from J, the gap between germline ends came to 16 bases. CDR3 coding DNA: TGTGCCAGCAGCGCTCCTCGGCCAGAGGGTGGCTACACCTTC. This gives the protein CASSAPRPEGGYTF.

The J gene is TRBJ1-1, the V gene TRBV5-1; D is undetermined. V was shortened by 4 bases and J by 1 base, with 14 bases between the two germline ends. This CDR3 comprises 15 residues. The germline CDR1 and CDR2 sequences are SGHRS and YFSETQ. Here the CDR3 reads CASSVVPTSNTEAFF. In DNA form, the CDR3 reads TGCGCCAGCAGCGTCGTTCCCACTTCGAACACTGAAGCTTTCTTT.

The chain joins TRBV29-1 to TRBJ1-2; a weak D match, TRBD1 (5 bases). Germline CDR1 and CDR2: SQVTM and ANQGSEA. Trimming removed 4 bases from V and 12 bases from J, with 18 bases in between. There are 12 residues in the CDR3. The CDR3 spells CSVVFQGKVDTF. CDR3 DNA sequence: TGCAGCGTTGTTTTTCAGGGTAAGGTCGACACCTTC.

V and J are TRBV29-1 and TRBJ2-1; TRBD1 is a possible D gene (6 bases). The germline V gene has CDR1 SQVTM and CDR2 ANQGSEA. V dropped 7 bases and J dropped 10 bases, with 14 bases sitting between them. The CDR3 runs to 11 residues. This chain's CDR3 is CSAGRGYEQFF. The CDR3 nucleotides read TGCAGCGCTGGTAGGGGGTACGAGCAGTTCTTC.

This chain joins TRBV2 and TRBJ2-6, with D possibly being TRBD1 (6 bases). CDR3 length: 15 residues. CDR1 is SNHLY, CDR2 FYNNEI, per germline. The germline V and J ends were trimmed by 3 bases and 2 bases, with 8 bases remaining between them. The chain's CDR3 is CASSEGATGANVLTF. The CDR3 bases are TGTGCCAGCAGTGAGGGGGCAACTGGGGCCAACGTCCTGACTTTC.

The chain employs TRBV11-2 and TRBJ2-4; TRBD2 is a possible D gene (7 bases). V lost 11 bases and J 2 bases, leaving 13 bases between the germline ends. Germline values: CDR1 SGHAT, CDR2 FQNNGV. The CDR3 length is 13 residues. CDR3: CAGGGGSKNIQYF. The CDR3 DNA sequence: TGTGCCGGGGGAGGGGGTTCCAAAAACATTCAGTACTTC.

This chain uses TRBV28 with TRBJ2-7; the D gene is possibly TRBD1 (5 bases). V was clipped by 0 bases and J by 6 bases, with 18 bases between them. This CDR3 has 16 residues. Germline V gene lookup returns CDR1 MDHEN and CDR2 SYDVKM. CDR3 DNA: TGTGCCAGCAGTTTATGTATCCAGGGTCTGAATAGCGAGCAGTACTTC. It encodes CASSLCIQGLNSEQYF.

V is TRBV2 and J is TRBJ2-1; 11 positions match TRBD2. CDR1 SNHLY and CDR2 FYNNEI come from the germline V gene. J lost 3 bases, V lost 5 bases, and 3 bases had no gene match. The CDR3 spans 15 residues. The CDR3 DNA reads TGTGCCAGCAGTAGAACTAGCGGGGGCTACAATGAGCAGTTCTTC. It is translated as CASSRTSGGYNEQFF.

The chain's CDR3 is CASSPQGLAGRCLTNEQFF. For the CDR3, the DNA is TGCGCCAGCAGCCCGCAGGGACTAGCGGGGCGATGTCTTACAAATGAGCAGTTCTTC. The chain uses TRBV5-1 and TRBJ2-1; 13 bases align to TRBD2. This CDR3 region has 19 residues. Germline CDR1 SGHRS, CDR2 YFSETQ. With V trimmed by 4 bases and J by 7 bases, 17 bases remained unmatched.

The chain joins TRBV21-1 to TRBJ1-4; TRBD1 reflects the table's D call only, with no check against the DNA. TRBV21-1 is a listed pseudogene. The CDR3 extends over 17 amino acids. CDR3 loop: CASSKARAGTGKGKLFF. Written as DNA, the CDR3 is TGTGCCAGCAGCAAAGCCCGTGCCGGGACAGGGAAGGGAAAACTGTTTTTT.

The CDR3 nucleotides are TGTGCCAGCAGCCCCCGTGGGACAGGGGGCATCGAGGGGAACACTGAAGCTTTCTTT. Translation: CASSPRGTGGIEGNTEAFF. The chain couples TRBV14 to TRBJ1-1, with TRBD1 matching over 12 bases. J gave up 1 base and V 4 bases, and 13 bases lay outside the gene matches. The CDR3 contains 19 residues. The germline V gene encodes CDR1 SGHDN and CDR2 FVKESK.

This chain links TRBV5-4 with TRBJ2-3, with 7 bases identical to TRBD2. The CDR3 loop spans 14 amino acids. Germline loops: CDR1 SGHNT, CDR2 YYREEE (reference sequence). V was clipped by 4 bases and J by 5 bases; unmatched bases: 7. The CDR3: CASSIRREGDTQYF. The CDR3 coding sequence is TGTGCCAGCAGCATTCGGAGGGAGGGAGATACGCAGTATTTT.

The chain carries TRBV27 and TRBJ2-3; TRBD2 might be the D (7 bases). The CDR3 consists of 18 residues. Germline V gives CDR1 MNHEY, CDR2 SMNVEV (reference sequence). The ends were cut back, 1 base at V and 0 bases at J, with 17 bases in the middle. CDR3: CASSLLGGLYSSTDTQYF. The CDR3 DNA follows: TGTGCCAGCAGTTTATTGGGGGGGCTCTACTCTAGCACAGATACGCAGTATTTT.

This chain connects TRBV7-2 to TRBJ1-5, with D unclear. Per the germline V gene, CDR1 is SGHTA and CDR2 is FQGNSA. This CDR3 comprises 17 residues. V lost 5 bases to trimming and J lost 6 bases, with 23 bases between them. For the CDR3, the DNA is TGTGCCAGCAGCCGACTACTCTATGAGGACGGCCTTCAGCCCCAGCATTTT. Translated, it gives CASSRLLYEDGLQPQHF.

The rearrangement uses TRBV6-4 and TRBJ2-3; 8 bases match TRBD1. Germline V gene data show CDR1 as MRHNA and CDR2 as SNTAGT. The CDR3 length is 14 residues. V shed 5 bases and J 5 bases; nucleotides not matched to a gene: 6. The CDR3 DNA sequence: TGTGCCAGCAGTCGACAGGGGATAGGAGATACGCAGTATTTT. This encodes CASSRQGIGDTQYF.

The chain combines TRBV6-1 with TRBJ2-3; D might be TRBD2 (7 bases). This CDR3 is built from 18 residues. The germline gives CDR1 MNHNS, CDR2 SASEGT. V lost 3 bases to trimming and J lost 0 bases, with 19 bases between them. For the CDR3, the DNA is TGTGCCAGCAGTGATGGGTGGGGGGGCCGGATTAGCACAGATACGCAGTATTTT. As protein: CASSDGWGGRISTDTQYF.

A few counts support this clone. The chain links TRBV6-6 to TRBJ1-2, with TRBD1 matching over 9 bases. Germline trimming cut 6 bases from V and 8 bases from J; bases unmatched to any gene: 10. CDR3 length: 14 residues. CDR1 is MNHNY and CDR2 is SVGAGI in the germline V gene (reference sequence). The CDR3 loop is CASRPDRGWGGYTF. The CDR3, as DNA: TGTGCCAGCAGACCGGACAGGGGTTGGGGAGGCTACACCTTC.